The clone carrying this T cell receptor beta chain was recorded many times. TCRdb processed the 5' RACE reads anew with MiXCR; each CDR3 protein has one entry. The sample shows roughly 80,000 distinct CDR3 sequences, 10% to 13% of them seen only once. This sample is part of a study of neurological immune-mediated disorders. Germline CDR1 MDHEN, CDR2 SYDVKM. The V and J ends lost 4 bases and 8 bases respectively, with 11 bases between them. The CDR3 is 12 amino acids. This clonotype was sampled from a man aged 35-49 years in good health. The sequencing input was PBMCs. J is TRBJ1-2 and V is TRBV28; unclear D gene. The DNA of the CDR3 is TGTGCCAGCAGTTCATCATCACAGGGCTACACCTTC. Translation: CASSSSSQGYTF.